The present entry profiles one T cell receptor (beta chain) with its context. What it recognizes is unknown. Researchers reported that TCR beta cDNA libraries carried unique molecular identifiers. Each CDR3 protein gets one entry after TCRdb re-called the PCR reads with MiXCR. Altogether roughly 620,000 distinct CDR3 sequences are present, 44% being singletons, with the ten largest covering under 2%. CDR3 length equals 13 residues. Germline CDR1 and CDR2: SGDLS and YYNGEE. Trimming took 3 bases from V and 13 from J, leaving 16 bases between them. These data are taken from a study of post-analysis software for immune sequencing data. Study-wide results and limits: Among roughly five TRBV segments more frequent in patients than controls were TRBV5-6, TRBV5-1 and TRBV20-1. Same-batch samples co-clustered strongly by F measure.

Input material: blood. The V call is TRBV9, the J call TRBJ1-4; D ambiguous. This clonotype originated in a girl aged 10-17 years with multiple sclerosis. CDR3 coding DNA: TGTGCCAGCAGCGCCCCGGAAGGCAGGTTACTGTTTTTT. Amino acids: CASSAPEGRLLFF.